This entry lists 20 T cell receptor beta chains sequenced from one sample in a study of blood T cell repertoires in COVID-19. The repertoire was sequenced with immunoSEQ multiplex PCR; TCRdb's copy has only in-frame clones and lacks some. The repertoire includes roughly 110,000 clones, around 81% of them detected once, and 8.5% to 12% sits in the top ten. The sample was peripheral blood. The receptors here all came from a human donor in a cohort sampled during active COVID-19.

The chain uses TRBV25-1 and TRBJ1-2; 9 bases line up with TRBD1. The trim removed 7 bases at V and 6 bases at J, leaving 9 bases unmatched. CDR1 MGHDK and CDR2 SYGVNS come from the germline V gene. This CDR3 region has 14 residues. The CDR3 is CASTKTGTGNGYTF. In DNA, the CDR3 is TGTGCCAGCACGAAAACCGGGACAGGGAATGGCTACACCTTC.

This rearrangement joins TRBV30 to TRBJ2-7; possibly TRBD2 for D (6 bases). The CDR3 consists of 14 residues. V shed 0 bases and J shed 3 bases, with 12 bases lying between them. The germline CDR1 and CDR2 sequences are GTSNPN and SVGIG (reference sequence). This chain's CDR3 is CAWSVPPGVYEQYF. In DNA form, the CDR3 reads TGTGCCTGGAGTGTACCCCCGGGAGTCTACGAGCAGTACTTC.

The chain links TRBV28 to TRBJ2-7; maybe TRBD1 (8 bases). Trimming left V 7 bases short and J 3 bases short, with 19 bases between. The CDR3 has 15 amino acids. The germline V gene has CDR1 MDHEN and CDR2 SYDVKM. As DNA, the CDR3 is TGTGCCAGCAACTCACAGGGGGGGCAGATCTACGAGCAGTACTTC. Its protein product is CASNSQGGQIYEQYF.

Only one count was recorded for this clone. The chain links TRBV11-2 to TRBJ2-5; 7 nucleotides agree with TRBD1. Per the germline V gene, CDR1 is SGHAT and CDR2 is FQNNGV. The CDR3 extends over 14 amino acids. Trimming cost V 5 bases and J 8 bases; bases outside gene matches: 11. The CDR3 protein is CASSPGQSKRTQYF. The CDR3, as DNA: TGTGCCAGCAGCCCGGGACAGTCCAAGAGAACCCAGTACTTC.

Written as DNA, the CDR3 is TGTGCCAGCAGCTGGCCGACAGGGGAAAACGAGCAGTACTTC. Translation: CASSWPTGENEQYF. The chain carries TRBV5-6 and TRBJ2-7, with 8 bases aligning to TRBD1. The CDR3 totals 14 residues. Germline assignment: CDR1 SGHDT and CDR2 YYEEEE. Trimming cost V 3 bases and J 5 bases; bases outside gene matches: 7. Combining the CDR3 with reference TRBV5-6 and TRBJ2-7 gives the whole variable domain DAGVTQSPTHLIKTRGQQVTLRCSPKSGHDTVSWYQQALGQGPQFIFQYYEEEERQRGNFPDRFSGHQFPNYSSELNVNALLLGDSALYLCASSWPTGENEQYFGPGTRLTVT.

This clone appeared once. This rearrangement joins TRBV18 to TRBJ1-3; no clear D. The V end lost 4 bases, the J end lost 7 bases, and 14 bases lay between the germline ends. The V gene's germline CDR1 is KGHSH and CDR2 LQKENI. This CDR3 is built from 14 residues. The CDR3: CASSQSLSRNTIYF. DNA of the CDR3: TGTGCCAGCTCACAGTCACTGAGCCGGAACACCATATATTTT.

V usage is TRBV18 and J usage is TRBJ2-7; 9 nucleotides line up with TRBD2. The CDR3 has 12 amino acids. CDR1 KGHSH and CDR2 LQKENI come from the germline V gene. V lost 6 bases, J lost 6 bases, and 3 bases stayed unmatched. The CDR3, as DNA: TGTGCCAGCTCCCCTAGCGGGACCGAGCAGTACTTC. Protein: CASSPSGTEQYF.

The CDR3 sequence is CASSLWTAVEAFF. The CDR3 DNA reads TGTGCCAGCAGCTTGTGGACAGCAGTTGAAGCTTTCTTT. The chain carries TRBV5-4 and TRBJ1-1; maybe TRBD1 (6 bases). CDR3 length equals 13 residues. Trimming left V 1 base short and J 7 bases short, with 11 bases between. Germline V CDR1 and CDR2: SGHNT, YYREEE (reference sequence).

V is TRBV7-2 and J is TRBJ2-1; 14 nucleotides agree with TRBD2. Germline CDR1 SGHTA, CDR2 FQGNSA. The CDR3 runs 19 residues. V was pared by 5 bases and J by 5 bases, with 14 bases of the junction left unmatched. In DNA, the CDR3 is TGTGCCAGCAGCCGTCTGCCGCCGACTAGCGGGGGGGCCAACAATGAGCAGTTCTTC. This codes for CASSRLPPTSGGANNEQFF.

Here the CDR3 DNA reads TGCGCCAGCAGCTTGGTTGGGACAGGGGCCCACGAGCAGTACTTC. It translates to CASSLVGTGAHEQYF. The V and J genes are TRBV5-1 and TRBJ2-7; 10 bases are shared with TRBD1. The germline V gene has CDR1 SGHRS and CDR2 YFSETQ. The CDR3 is 15 residues long. V shed 0 bases and J 5 bases; nucleotides not matched to a gene: 5.

The rearrangement joins TRBV7-2 to TRBJ1-1; the D gene is possibly TRBD1 (6 bases). The V end lost 5 bases, the J end lost 1 base, and 14 bases lay between the germline ends. The germline V gene has CDR1 SGHTA and CDR2 FQGNSA. The CDR3 runs to 15 residues. CDR3 residues: CASSTRGQPNTEAFF. The CDR3 region has the DNA TGTGCCAGCAGCACCCGAGGACAGCCGAACACTGAAGCTTTCTTT.

The V gene is TRBV25-1, the J gene TRBJ1-1; tentatively, D is TRBD1 (6 bases). CDR1 is MGHDK and CDR2 is SYGVNS in the germline V gene. The CDR3 extends over 13 amino acids. With 3 bases removed from V and 10 bases from J, the gap between germline ends came to 15 bases. In DNA form, the CDR3 reads TGTGCCAGCAGTGAGGACAGCTCCTTAGCAGCTTTCTTT. Translated, it gives CASSEDSSLAAFF.

In its sample, this clone was seen once. The chain uses TRBV10-3 and TRBJ2-7; 7 positions match TRBD1. CDR3 size: 13 residues. Trimming at V came to 6 bases and at J to 3 bases, leaving 5 bases not matched to a gene. Per germline, CDR1 ENHRY and CDR2 SYGVKD. The CDR3, as DNA: TGTGCCATCAGAGGGACAGATAACTACGAGCAGTACTTC. Translation: CAIRGTDNYEQYF.

Here the CDR3 DNA reads TGCGCCAGCAGTTCCATCACTAGCACAGATACGCAGTATTTT. Its translation is CASSSITSTDTQYF. This chain joins TRBV5-1 and TRBJ2-3; the D is unclear. Germline V gene data show CDR1 as SGHRS and CDR2 as YFSETQ. The CDR3 loop spans 14 amino acids. The ends were cut back, 5 bases at V and 0 bases at J, with 10 bases in the middle.

V usage is TRBV5-5 and J usage is TRBJ1-4; D is unclear. Germline CDR1 is SGHKS and CDR2 is YYEKEE (reference sequence). The V end lost 0 bases, the J end lost 8 bases, and 5 bases lay between the germline ends. The CDR3 is made up of 12 amino acids. The CDR3 DNA reads as TGTGCCAGCAGCTTGGTGGGCGAAAAACTGTTTTTT. Its translation is CASSLVGEKLFF.

The V and J genes are TRBV7-2 and TRBJ2-1, with TRBD2 matching over 7 bases. Germline V gene sequence: CDR1 SGHTA, CDR2 FQGNSA. Trimming at V came to 5 bases and at J to 2 bases, leaving 9 bases not matched to a gene. This CDR3 is built from 16 residues. The CDR3 region has the DNA TGTGCCAGCAGCCGCCAACCGGGACTACCCTACAATGAGCAGTTCTTC. This sequence encodes CASSRQPGLPYNEQFF.

This chain uses TRBV7-3 with TRBJ1-1, with D possibly matching TRBD1 (6 bases). The V end lost 8 bases, the J end lost 5 bases, and 15 bases lay between the germline ends. CDR1 is SGHTA and CDR2 is FQGTGA in the germline V gene. This CDR3 has 13 amino acids. This CDR3 reads CASGRGAGTEAFF. The CDR3 coding sequence is TGTGCCAGCGGCCGGGGGGCAGGGACTGAAGCTTTCTTT.

This clone was counted a single time. The chain joins TRBV4-3 to TRBJ2-1; 15 positions agree with TRBD2. Germline V CDR1 and CDR2: LGHNA, YSLEER. With V trimmed by 0 bases and J by 0 bases, 3 bases remained unmatched. This CDR3 region has 19 residues. The DNA of the CDR3 is TGCGCCAGCAGCCAAGATGGACTAGCGGGGGGGAGCTCCTACAATGAGCAGTTCTTC. Its protein is CASSQDGLAGGSSYNEQFF.

V and J are TRBV28 and TRBJ2-2, with 10 bases aligning to TRBD2. V trimming: 6 bases; J trimming: 4 bases; junction bases outside the gene matches: 5. The CDR3 has 15 residues. Germline CDR1 reads MDHEN; CDR2 reads SYDVKM. The CDR3 here is CASRLAGPLTGELFF. The CDR3 region has the DNA TGTGCCAGCAGACTAGCGGGACCGCTCACCGGGGAGCTGTTTTTT.

The chain couples TRBV7-3 to TRBJ2-1; D might be TRBD2 (6 bases). The length of the CDR3 is 15 residues. Trimming shortened V by 2 bases and J by 0 bases, and 8 bases separated the two germline ends. CDR1 SGHTA and CDR2 FQGTGA come from the germline V gene. In nucleotides, the CDR3 is TGTGCCAGCAGCTTACAACTAGCCTCCTACAATGAGCAGTTCTTC. The encoded protein is CASSLQLASYNEQFF.